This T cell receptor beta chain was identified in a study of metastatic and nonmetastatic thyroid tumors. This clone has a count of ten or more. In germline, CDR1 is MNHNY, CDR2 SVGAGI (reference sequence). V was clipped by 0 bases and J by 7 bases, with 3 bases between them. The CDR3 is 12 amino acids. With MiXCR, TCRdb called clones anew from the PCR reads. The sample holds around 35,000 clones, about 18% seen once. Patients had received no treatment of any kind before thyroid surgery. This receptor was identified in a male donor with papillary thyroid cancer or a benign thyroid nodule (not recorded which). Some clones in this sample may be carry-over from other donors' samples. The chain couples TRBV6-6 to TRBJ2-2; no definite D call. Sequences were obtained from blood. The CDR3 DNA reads TGTGCCAGCAGTTACTCGATCGGGGAGCTGTTTTTT. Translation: CASSYSIGELFF.